The clone carrying this T cell receptor beta chain has only a few counts. Its target is not known. This record comes from a study of T cell repertoires in cytomegalovirus infection. Study-level background: Recently identified HLA-C-restricted CMV epitopes were used, and well-studied HLA-B-restricted CMV epitopes were used as well. In public TCR beta signatures, there were indications of both CMV infection and matching HLA type. General study findings and limits: In two of eight donors, the top clonotype was HLA-C-restricted CMV-specific.

In TCRdb, the reads were re-called with MiXCR into one record per CDR3 protein. The sample shows hundreds of thousands of distinct CDR3 sequences, under 45% of them seen only once. The germline gives CDR1 DFQATT, CDR2 SNEGSKA (reference sequence). This CDR3 region has 14 residues. Trimming took 1 base from V and 3 from J, leaving 13 bases between them. This specimen was cultured PBMCs, taken from culture after CMV antigen stimulation. The gene calls are TRBV20-1 and TRBJ2-7, with TRBD2 as a possible D gene (5 bases). The origin of this receptor is a human donor in good health (CMV status not recorded). Some clones in this sample may be carry-over from other donors' samples. CDR3 sequence: CSARGRRRGYEQYF. DNA for the CDR3: TGCAGTGCTAGAGGTCGGAGGAGAGGCTACGAGCAGTACTTC.